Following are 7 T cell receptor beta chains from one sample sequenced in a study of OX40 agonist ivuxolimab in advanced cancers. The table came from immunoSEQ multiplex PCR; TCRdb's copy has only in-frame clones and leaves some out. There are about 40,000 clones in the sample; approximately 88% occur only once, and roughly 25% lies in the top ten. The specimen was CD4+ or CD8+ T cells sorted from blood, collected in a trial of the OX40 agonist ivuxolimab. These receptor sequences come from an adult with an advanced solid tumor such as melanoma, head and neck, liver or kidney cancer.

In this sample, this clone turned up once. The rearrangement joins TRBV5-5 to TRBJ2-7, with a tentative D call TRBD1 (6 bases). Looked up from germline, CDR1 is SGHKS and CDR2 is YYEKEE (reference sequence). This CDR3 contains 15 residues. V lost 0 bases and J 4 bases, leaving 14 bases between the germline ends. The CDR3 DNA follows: TGTGCCAGCAGCTTGGGTTGGACAGAGCTATACGAGCAGTACTTC. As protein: CASSLGWTELYEQYF. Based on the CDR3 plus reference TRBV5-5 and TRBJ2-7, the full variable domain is DAGVTQSPTHLIKTRGQQVTLRCSPISGHKSVSWYQQVLGQGPQFIFQYYEKEERGRGNFPDRFSARQFPNYSSELNVNALLLGDSALYLCASSLGWTELYEQYFGPGTRLTVT.

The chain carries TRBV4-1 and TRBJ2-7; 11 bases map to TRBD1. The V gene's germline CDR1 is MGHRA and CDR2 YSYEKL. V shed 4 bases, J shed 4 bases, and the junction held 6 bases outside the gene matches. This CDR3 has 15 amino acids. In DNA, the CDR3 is TGCGCCAGCAGCCGCGGGACAGGGGGTCCATACGAGCAGTACTTC. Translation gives CASSRGTGGPYEQYF.

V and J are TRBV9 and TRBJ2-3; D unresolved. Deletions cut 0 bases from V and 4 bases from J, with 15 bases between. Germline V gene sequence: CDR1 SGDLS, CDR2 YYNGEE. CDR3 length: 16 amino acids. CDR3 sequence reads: CASSVVKISSPDTQYF. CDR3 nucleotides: TGTGCCAGCAGCGTAGTAAAGATATCGTCCCCAGATACGCAGTATTTT.

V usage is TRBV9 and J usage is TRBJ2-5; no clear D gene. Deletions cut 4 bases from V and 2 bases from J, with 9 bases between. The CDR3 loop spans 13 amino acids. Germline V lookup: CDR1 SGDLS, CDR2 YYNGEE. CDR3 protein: CASSPDGQETQYF. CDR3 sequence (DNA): TGTGCCAGCAGCCCAGACGGACAAGAGACCCAGTACTTC.

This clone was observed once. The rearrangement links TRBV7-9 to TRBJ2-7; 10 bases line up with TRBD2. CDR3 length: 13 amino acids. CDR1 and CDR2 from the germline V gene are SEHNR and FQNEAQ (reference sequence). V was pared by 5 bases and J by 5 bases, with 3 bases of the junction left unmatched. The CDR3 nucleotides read TGTGCCAGCAGCGACGGGACTAGCGACGAGCAGTACTTC. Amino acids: CASSDGTSDEQYF.

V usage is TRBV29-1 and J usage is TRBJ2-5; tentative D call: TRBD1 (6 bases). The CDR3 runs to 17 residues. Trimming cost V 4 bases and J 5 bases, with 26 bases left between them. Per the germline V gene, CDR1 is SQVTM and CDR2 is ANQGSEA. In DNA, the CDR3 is TGCAGCGTTGGTCCACAGGGCAAGGTTCTTTTTCAGGAGACCCAGTACTTC. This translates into CSVGPQGKVLFQETQYF.

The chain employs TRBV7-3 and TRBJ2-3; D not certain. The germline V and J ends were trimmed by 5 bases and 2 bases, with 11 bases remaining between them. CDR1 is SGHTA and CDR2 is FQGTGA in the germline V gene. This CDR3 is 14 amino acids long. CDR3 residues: CASSSDSHTDTQYF. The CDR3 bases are TGTGCCAGCAGCAGCGACTCGCACACAGATACGCAGTATTTT.